A selection of T cell receptor beta chains follows, all from one sample in a study of cytomegalovirus exposure and HLA in healthy donors. Libraries were prepared by immunoSEQ multiplex PCR; TCRdb keeps only in-frame clonotypes and omits some of them. Among around 200,000 clones listed, just over 75% were seen once. Sequencing input: PBMCs. These TCRs come from an older woman in good health and CMV-seropositive. Each CDR3 is given with its conserved first and last residue. D genes are given only for firm matches. Clone size is not always given. Where it is, it says once, few, many or a class for expanded clones.

CDR3aa | CDR3nt | v_gene | abundance | d_gene | j_gene
CASSQDGGRSPLHF | TGCGCCAGCAGCCAAGACGGGGGGCGATCACCCCTCCACTTT | TRBV4-1 | NA | NA | TRBJ1-6
CASSLAGLAVTDTQYF | TGTGCCAGCAGCTTGGCGGGACTAGCGGTCACAGATACGCAGTATTTT | TRBV5-4 | NA | TRBD2 | TRBJ2-3
CASRRTGTVNTGELFF | TGTGCCAGTAGGCGGACCGGGACAGTCAACACCGGGGAGCTGTTTTTT | TRBV19 | NA | TRBD1 | TRBJ2-2
CASSLTGTANTGELFF | TGTGCCAGCAGCTTAACCGGGACTGCGAACACCGGGGAGCTGTTTTTT | TRBV5-6 | NA | NA | TRBJ2-2
CASSYSIQGGNEQYF | TGTGCCAGCAGTTACTCTATACAGGGGGGAAACGAGCAGTACTTC | TRBV6-5 | NA | TRBD1 | TRBJ2-7
CASSLASGQGVSYEQYF | TGTGCCAGCAGCTTAGCGTCGGGACAGGGGGTATCCTACGAGCAGTACTTC | TRBV5-4 | NA | TRBD1 | TRBJ2-7
CASSQDGGRETQYF | TGCGCCAGCAGCCAAGATGGAGGGAGGGAGACCCAGTACTTC | TRBV4-1 | NA | NA | TRBJ2-5
CASSPSGTGNYGYTF | TGTGCCAGCAGCCCCTCCGGGACAGGGAACTATGGCTACACCTTC | TRBV28 | NA | TRBD1 | TRBJ1-2
CASSLGHQNTGELFF | TGTGCCAGCAGCTTAGGACACCAGAACACCGGGGAGCTGTTTTTT | TRBV7-2 | NA | NA | TRBJ2-2
CASSLAGVQETQYF | TGTGCCAGCAGTTTAGCCGGGGTGCAGGAGACCCAGTACTTC | TRBV27 | NA | NA | TRBJ2-5
CASSRDSINYGYTF | TGTGCCAGCAGCCGCGACAGCATTAACTATGGCTACACCTTC | TRBV7-3 | NA | NA | TRBJ1-2
CAWRPDRGRKTTGELFF | TGTGCCTGGAGGCCCGACAGGGGGCGGAAAACCACCGGGGAGCTGTTTTTT | TRBV30 | NA | TRBD1 | TRBJ2-2
CASSWKGSAPNTGELFF | TGTGCCAGCAGTTGGAAGGGGTCGGCCCCTAACACCGGGGAGCTGTTTTTT | TRBV28 | NA | NA | TRBJ2-2
CASSLSGRLSTEAFF | TGTGCCAGCAGCCTTAGCGGCAGGCTTAGCACTGAAGCTTTCTTT | TRBV9 | NA | NA | TRBJ1-1
CASSLDGSYNSPLHF | TGTGCCAGCAGCTTGGATGGCAGCTATAATTCACCCCTCCACTTT | TRBV5-6 | NA | NA | TRBJ1-6
CASTQKGGPSYNEQFF | TGTGCCAGCACCCAGAAGGGCGGGCCCTCCTACAATGAGCAGTTCTTC | TRBV21-1 | NA | NA | TRBJ2-1
CASSVGSGMPDTQYF | TGTGCCAGCAGCGTAGGTAGCGGGATGCCAGATACGCAGTATTTT | TRBV9 | NA | TRBD2 | TRBJ2-3
CASKQRTGSSYEQYF | TGTGCCAGCAAACAGCGGACAGGGAGCTCCTACGAGCAGTACTTC | TRBV27 | NA | TRBD1 | TRBJ2-7
CASSLGGGAGSDTQYF | TGTGCCAGCAGCTTAGGCGGGGGGGCGGGCTCAGATACGCAGTATTTT | TRBV7-7 | NA | TRBD2 | TRBJ2-3
CASSKPGLGADTQYF | TGTGCCAGCAGTAAACCGGGACTAGGTGCAGATACGCAGTATTTT | TRBV28 | NA | TRBD2 | TRBJ2-3
CSSSHPTVDDEAFF | TGTTCCAGCAGCCACCCGACAGTGGACGATGAAGCTTTCTTT | TRBV7-9 | NA | NA | TRBJ1-1
CASSPTSGDFNEQFF | TGTGCCAGCAGCCCGACTAGCGGGGACTTCAATGAGCAGTTCTTC | TRBV14 | NA | TRBD2 | TRBJ2-1
CASSRQGPDNSPLHF | TGTGCCAGCAGTCGACAGGGACCGGATAATTCACCCCTCCACTTT | TRBV27 | NA | TRBD1 | TRBJ1-6
CASSPPVSYNEQFF | TGTGCCAGCTCACCACCAGTCAGCTACAATGAGCAGTTCTTC | TRBV18 | NA | NA | TRBJ2-1
CASSSGGDSIYF | TGTGCCAGCAGCTCTGGTGGGGACTCGATATATTTT | TRBV5-6 | NA | NA | TRBJ1-3
CASSVSYTAGETQYF | TGTGCCAGCAGCGTTAGCTATACTGCGGGGGAGACCCAGTACTTC | TRBV27 | once | NA | TRBJ2-5
CASSPTTDTQYF | TGCGCCAGCAGCCCGACTACGGATACGCAGTATTTT | TRBV5-1 | few | NA | TRBJ2-3
CASSVAAGETQYF | TGTGCCAGCAGCGTAGCAGCGGGGGAGACCCAGTACTTC | TRBV9 | once | TRBD2 | TRBJ2-5
CASSFDEGLNSPLHF | TGTGCCAGCAGTTTTGATGAGGGTTTGAATTCACCCCTCCACTTT | TRBV27 | NA | NA | TRBJ1-6
CSVAPGDIAEAFF | TGCAGCGTTGCTCCAGGGGATATCGCTGAAGCTTTCTTT | TRBV29-1 | few | NA | TRBJ1-1
CASSFRMGRSTDTQYF | TGTGCCAGCAGCTTTAGGATGGGCCGGAGCACAGATACGCAGTATTTT | TRBV7-8 | NA | NA | TRBJ2-3
CASSDGGRATETQYF | TGTGCCAGTAGTGATGGCGGGAGGGCCACAGAGACCCAGTACTTC | TRBV19 | NA | TRBD2 | TRBJ2-5
CATSRAQDRTGNTIYF | TGTGCCACCAGCAGAGCTCAGGACAGAACTGGAAACACCATATATTTT | TRBV15 | NA | NA | TRBJ1-3
CASRAGQINQPQHF | TGTGCCAGCAGGGCGGGACAGATCAATCAGCCCCAGCATTTT | TRBV6-1 | NA | TRBD1 | TRBJ1-5
CAWSPDRVGDTGELFF | TGTGCCTGGAGTCCCGACAGGGTCGGGGACACCGGGGAGCTGTTTTTT | TRBV30 | once | TRBD1 | TRBJ2-2
CAWSVGGSRSSYEQYF | TGTGCCTGGAGTGTAGGGGGTAGCCGAAGCTCCTACGAGCAGTACTTC | TRBV30 | few | NA | TRBJ2-7